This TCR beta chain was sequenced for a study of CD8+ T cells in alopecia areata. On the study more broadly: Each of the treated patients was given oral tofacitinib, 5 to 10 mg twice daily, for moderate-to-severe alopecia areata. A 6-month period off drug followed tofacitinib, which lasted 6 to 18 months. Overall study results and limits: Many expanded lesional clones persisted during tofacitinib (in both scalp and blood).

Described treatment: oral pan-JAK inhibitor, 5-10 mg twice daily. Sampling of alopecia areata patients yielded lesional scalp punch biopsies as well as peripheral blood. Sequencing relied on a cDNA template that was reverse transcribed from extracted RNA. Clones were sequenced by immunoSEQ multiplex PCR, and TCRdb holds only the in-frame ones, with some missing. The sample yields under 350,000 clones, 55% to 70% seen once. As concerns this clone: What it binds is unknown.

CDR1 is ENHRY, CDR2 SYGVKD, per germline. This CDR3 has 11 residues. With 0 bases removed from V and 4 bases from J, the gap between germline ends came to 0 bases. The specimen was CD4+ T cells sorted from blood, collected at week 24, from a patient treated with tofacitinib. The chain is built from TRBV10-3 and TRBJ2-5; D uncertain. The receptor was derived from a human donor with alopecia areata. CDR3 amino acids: CAISESETQYF. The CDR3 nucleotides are TGTGCCATCAGTGAGTCAGAGACCCAGTACTTC.